A single sample is the source of the 13 T cell receptor beta chains below, sequenced in a study of shared clonotypes between healthy human individuals. The naive CD8 subset, CD45RO-negative cells positively selected for CCR7, excluded terminally differentiated effector memory CD45RA+ cells. Sequenced by immunoSEQ multiplex PCR; TCRdb stores in-frame clones only, minus some. There are 600,000 or so clones in the sample; roughly 98% occur only once, and approximately 0.33% lies in the top ten. Source material: naive CD8+ T cells sorted from blood. These receptors all stem from a man under 40 in good health.

The count of this clone is one. The chain combines TRBV4-3 with TRBJ1-4; D remains ambiguous. Trimming left V 3 bases short and J 7 bases short, with 18 bases between. CDR3 length equals 16 residues. The V gene's germline CDR1 is LGHNA and CDR2 YSLEER. The CDR3 DNA follows: TGCGCCAGCAGCCACCATGAAACAGTACTCCCTGAAAAACTGTTTTTT. Its translation is CASSHHETVLPEKLFF.

The V call is TRBV14, the J call TRBJ2-3; TRBD2 might be the D (5 bases). With 4 bases removed from V and 3 bases from J, the gap between germline ends came to 8 bases. This CDR3 comprises 13 residues. CDR1 is SGHDN and CDR2 is FVKESK in the germline V gene. The CDR3 here is CASSLTSTDTQYF. CDR3 DNA: TGTGCCAGCAGCCTCACTAGTACAGATACGCAGTATTTT.

The genes are TRBV29-1 and TRBJ2-1, with a tentative D call TRBD2 (6 bases). The length of the CDR3 is 13 residues. The germline gives CDR1 SQVTM, CDR2 ANQGSEA. Trimming left V 6 bases short and J 0 bases short, with 9 bases between. CDR3 sequence: CSVLGGSYNEQFF. The CDR3 DNA reads as TGCAGCGTCCTGGGGGGCTCCTACAATGAGCAGTTCTTC.

This sequence joins TRBV6-8 and TRBJ2-7; D is possibly TRBD2 (5 bases). The length of the CDR3 is 12 residues. The V end was cut by 6 bases, the J end by 2 bases, with 8 bases between. Germline CDR1 MNHGY, CDR2 SAAAGT. The CDR3 spells CASRPGTYEQYF. CDR3 DNA sequence: TGTGCCAGCAGGCCCGGGACCTACGAGCAGTACTTC.

The table lists this clone with a count of one. J is TRBJ2-7 and V is TRBV27, with TRBD1 identical over 7 bases. Trimming removed 5 bases from V and 1 base from J; junction bases left unmatched: 8. Germline-derived CDR1 and CDR2 are MNHEY and SMNVEV (reference sequence). The CDR3 length is 15 residues. CDR3: CASSPYWDSSYEQYF. CDR3 bases: TGTGCCAGCAGTCCCTACTGGGACAGTTCCTACGAGCAGTACTTC.

The J gene is TRBJ1-1, the V gene TRBV9, with D unresolved. CDR1 SGDLS and CDR2 YYNGEE come from the germline V gene. V lost 7 bases and J 0 bases, leaving 7 bases between the germline ends. The CDR3 has 12 amino acids. As DNA, the CDR3 is TGTGCCAGCGCTGGCATGAACACTGAAGCTTTCTTT. Protein: CASAGMNTEAFF.

V gene TRBV11-2 combines with J gene TRBJ2-1; 10 bases agree with TRBD2. V lost 5 bases, J lost 2 bases, and 3 bases stayed unmatched. Germline values: CDR1 SGHAT, CDR2 FQNNGV. CDR3 length: 15 amino acids. The DNA of the CDR3 is TGTGCCAGCAGCCGAACTAGCGGGGCCTACAATGAGCAGTTCTTC. Its translation is CASSRTSGAYNEQFF.

The chain employs TRBV11-2 and TRBJ2-2; the D is unclear. The CDR3 sequence is 12 residues long. V shed 5 bases and J shed 7 bases, with 8 bases lying between them. Germline V gene data show CDR1 as SGHAT and CDR2 as FQNNGV. CDR3 amino acids: CASSAPNGELFF. Here the CDR3 DNA reads TGTGCCAGCAGCGCGCCTAACGGGGAGCTGTTTTTT. The whole variable domain, remainder taken from reference TRBV11-2 and TRBJ2-2, is EAGVAQSPRYKIIEKRQSVAFWCNPISGHATLYWYQQILGQGPKLLIQFQNNGVVDDSQLPKDRFSAERLKGVDSTLKIQPAKLEDSAVYLCASSAPNGELFFGEGSRLTVL.

The chain joins TRBV5-6 to TRBJ1-4; D gene ambiguous. This CDR3 contains 14 residues. Trimming stripped 2 bases from V and 6 bases from J, with 11 bases between. In germline, CDR1 is SGHDT, CDR2 YYEEEE. The CDR3 DNA sequence: TGTGCCAGCAGCTTCGGGGATTTAGATGAAAAACTGTTTTTT. Encoded protein: CASSFGDLDEKLFF. The variable domain in full, completed from reference TRBV5-6 and TRBJ1-4, reads DAGVTQSPTHLIKTRGQQVTLRCSPKSGHDTVSWYQQALGQGPQFIFQYYEEEERQRGNFPDRFSGHQFPNYSSELNVNALLLGDSALYLCASSFGDLDEKLFFGSGTQLSVL.

The rearrangement uses TRBV7-9 and TRBJ2-7; possibly TRBD1 for D (6 bases). Trimming stripped 4 bases from V and 5 bases from J, with 15 bases between. The CDR3 length is 14 residues. The germline V gene encodes CDR1 SEHNR and CDR2 FQNEAQ (reference sequence). As DNA, the CDR3 is TGTGCCAGCAGCTACCGGGACATCTGGCACGAGCAGTACTTC. Protein: CASSYRDIWHEQYF.

This chain connects TRBV14 to TRBJ2-1; D is unresolved. The V end lost 2 bases, the J end lost 9 bases, and 11 bases lay between the germline ends. The germline V gene has CDR1 SGHDN and CDR2 FVKESK. The CDR3 extends over 13 amino acids. The CDR3 loop is CASSQLSRIEQFF. CDR3 in DNA: TGTGCCAGCAGCCAACTTTCTCGAATTGAGCAGTTCTTC.

The CDR3 here is CASSAGTGGTGELFF. Here the CDR3 DNA reads TGTGCCAGCAGCGCCGGGACAGGGGGCACCGGGGAGCTGTTTTTT. J is TRBJ2-2 and V is TRBV7-6; TRBD1 aligns across 11 bases. The CDR3 has 15 residues. Germline-derived CDR1 and CDR2 are SGHVS and FNYEAQ. V lost 5 bases, J lost 4 bases, and 3 bases stayed unmatched.

The chain uses TRBV28 and TRBJ1-2; 10 nucleotides match TRBD1. Germline lookup yields CDR1 MDHEN and CDR2 SYDVKM. The junction had 5 bases not matched to a gene; V was cut back by 6 bases and J by 7 bases. The CDR3 extends over 13 amino acids. DNA of the CDR3: TGTGCCAGCAGGCTGACAGGGGGCGGTGGCTACACCTTC. This encodes CASRLTGGGGYTF.